This TCR beta chain is drawn from a study of shared T cell receptors in the human thymus. Measured with immunoSEQ multiplex PCR; TCRdb has only the in-frame clones, and not every one. The sample gives 500,000 to 750,000 clones, approximately 88% of which show up once; about 0.01% is in the top ten. The sample was also linked to a second study, of human thymus T cells. That publication notes: Having surgery to correct congenital heart defects, healthy Finnish infants acted as the donors. Resections removed during corrective heart surgery provided the thymus tissue used. Biased V and J segment usage appeared in thymus and peripheral blood. Related studies noted strongly shared thymic repertoires across unrelated people.

The receptor's source is a boy under two years old with a congenital heart defect. Sequenced sample: thymocytes.

The CDR3 here is CASSVDGGQGVYNEQFF. The CDR3 DNA sequence: TGTGCCAGCAGCGTAGATGGGGGACAGGGGGTCTACAATGAGCAGTTCTTC. The chain has TRBV9 and TRBJ2-1, with TRBD1 matching over 11 bases. The J segment lost 3 bases and the V segment lost 0 bases, leaving 5 bases of the junction unmatched. The CDR3 covers 17 residues. Germline CDR1 is SGDLS and CDR2 is YYNGEE.